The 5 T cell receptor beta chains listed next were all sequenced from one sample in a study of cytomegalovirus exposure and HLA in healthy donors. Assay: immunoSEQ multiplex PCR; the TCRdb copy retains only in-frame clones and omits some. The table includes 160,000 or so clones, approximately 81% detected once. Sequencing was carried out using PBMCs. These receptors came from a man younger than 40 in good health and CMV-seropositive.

DNA of the CDR3: TGTGCCAGTAGTTCGCCCTACGGGAGCACGCAGTATTTT. This translates into CASSSPYGSTQYF. The chain recombines TRBV19 with TRBJ2-3; possible D gene TRBD2, 6 bases. The CDR3 has 13 amino acids. Trimming pared 5 bases from V and 9 bases from J, leaving 15 bases between. CDR1 and CDR2 from the germline V gene are LNHDA and SQIVND (reference sequence).

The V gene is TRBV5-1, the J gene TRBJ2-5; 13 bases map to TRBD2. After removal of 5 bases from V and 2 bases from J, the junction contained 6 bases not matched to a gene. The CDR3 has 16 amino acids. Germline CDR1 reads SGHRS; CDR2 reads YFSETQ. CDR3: CASSTSGGAGQETQYF. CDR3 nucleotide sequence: TGCGCCAGCAGTACTAGCGGGGGGGCGGGTCAAGAGACCCAGTACTTC.

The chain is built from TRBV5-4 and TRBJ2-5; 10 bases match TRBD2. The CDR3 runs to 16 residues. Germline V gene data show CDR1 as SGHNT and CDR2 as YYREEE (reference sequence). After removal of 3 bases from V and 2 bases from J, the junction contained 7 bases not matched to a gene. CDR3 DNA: TGTGCCAGCAGCTGGCAGCGGGGGGGCCTTCAAGAGACCCAGTACTTC. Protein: CASSWQRGGLQETQYF.

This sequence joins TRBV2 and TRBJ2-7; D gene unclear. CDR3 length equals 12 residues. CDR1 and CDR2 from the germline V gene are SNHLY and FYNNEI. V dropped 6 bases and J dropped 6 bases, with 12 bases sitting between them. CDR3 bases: TGTGCCAGCAGCGCTCTGGCGGTCGAGCAGTACTTC. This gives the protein CASSALAVEQYF.

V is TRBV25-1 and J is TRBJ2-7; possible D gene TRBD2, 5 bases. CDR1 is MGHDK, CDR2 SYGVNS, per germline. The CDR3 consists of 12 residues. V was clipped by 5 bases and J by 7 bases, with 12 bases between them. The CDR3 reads CASSLHPGEQYF. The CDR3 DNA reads TGTGCCAGCAGTTTACACCCGGGGGAGCAGTACTTC.